This T cell receptor (beta chain) was recovered during a study of Ad26.COV2.S vaccination and SARS-CoV-2 variants. V was clipped by 2 bases and J by 10 bases; unmatched bases: 1. The CDR3 length is 12 residues. Method: immunoSEQ multiplex PCR; TCRdb's copy keeps in-frame clones and lacks some. The repertoire holds roughly 700,000 clones, approximately 88% seen once, with roughly 1.5% in the top ten. Treatment given: some 20 received Ad26.COV2.S at low or high dose, single or two shots; about 5 received placebo; per-sample allocation not given. Specimens were obtained on day 63 following the first vaccine or placebo injection. Recruitment in Boston yielded a donor of adult age, 18-55 years.

This chain connects TRBV12-3 or TRBV12-4 to TRBJ2-1; 8 bases match TRBD2. This sample comprised peripheral blood, obtained in a trial of Ad26.COV2.S vaccine versus placebo. The receptor comes from a person between 18 and 60 years old who received the Ad26.COV2.S COVID-19 vaccine or a placebo. The CDR3 bases are TGTGCCAGCAGTTTAACTAGCGGCGAGCAGTTCTTC. Amino acid sequence: CASSLTSGEQFF.